This TCR beta chain was recovered during a study of vaccination effects on CD4 cells after COVID-19. About the research overall: The participants, recipients of two vaccine doses, got either BNT162b2 or mRNA-1273.

Produced via immunoSEQ multiplex PCR; TCRdb's table is partial and in-frame only. The sample holds tens of thousands of clones; approximately 75% are singletons and the top ten take around 3%. General study findings and limits: Vaccine-induced clones in healthy vaccinees cross-reacted with common cold coronaviruses in only 1 of 255 cases. Infection- and vaccine-induced clones contracted markedly late after vaccination.

Viral peptide pools were used in the ViraFEST assay to expand antigen-specific CD4+ T cells, and sequencing came afterward. CD4+ T cell isolation took place after more than eight days of culture. Vaccine recipients had no previous SARS-CoV-2 infection; their nucleocapsid antibodies were negative. Points on this clone: Its antigen is unknown.

This clonotype originated in a human donor who received a COVID-19 vaccine. Source: CD4+ T cells from PBMCs cultured with HCoV-NL63 spike peptides, taken before COVID-19 vaccination.

The CDR3 spells CASSPRTGEGEKLFF. The CDR3 DNA reads as TGCGCCAGCAGCCCAAGGACAGGGGAAGGGGAAAAACTGTTTTTT. V is TRBV4-3 and J is TRBJ1-4, with 9 bases matching TRBD1. This CDR3 region has 15 residues. The J segment lost 8 bases and the V segment lost 4 bases, leaving 8 bases of the junction unmatched. Germline assignment: CDR1 LGHNA and CDR2 YSLEER.